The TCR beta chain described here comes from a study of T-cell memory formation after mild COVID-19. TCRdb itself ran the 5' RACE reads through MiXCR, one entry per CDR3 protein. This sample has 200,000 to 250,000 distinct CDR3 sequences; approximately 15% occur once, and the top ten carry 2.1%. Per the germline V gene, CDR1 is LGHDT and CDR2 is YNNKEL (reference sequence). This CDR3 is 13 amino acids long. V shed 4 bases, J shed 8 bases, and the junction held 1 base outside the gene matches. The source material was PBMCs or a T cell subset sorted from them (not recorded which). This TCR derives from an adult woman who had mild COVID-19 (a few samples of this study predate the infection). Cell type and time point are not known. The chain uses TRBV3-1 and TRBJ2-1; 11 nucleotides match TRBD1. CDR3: CASSPGQGDEQFF. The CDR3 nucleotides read TGTGCCAGCAGCCCGGGACAGGGGGATGAGCAGTTCTTC.